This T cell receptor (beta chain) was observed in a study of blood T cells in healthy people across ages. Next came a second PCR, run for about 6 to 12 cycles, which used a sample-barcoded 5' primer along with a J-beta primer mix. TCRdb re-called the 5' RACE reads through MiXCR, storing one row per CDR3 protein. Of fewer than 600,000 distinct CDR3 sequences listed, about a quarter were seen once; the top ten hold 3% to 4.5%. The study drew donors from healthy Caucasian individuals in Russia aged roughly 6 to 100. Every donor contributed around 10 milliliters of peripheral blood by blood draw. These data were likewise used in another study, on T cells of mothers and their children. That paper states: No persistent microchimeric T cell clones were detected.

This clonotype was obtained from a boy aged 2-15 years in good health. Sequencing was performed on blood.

CDR3 residues: CASSVQGGQFSYEQYF. The CDR3, as DNA: TGTGCCAGCAGCGTACAGGGTGGCCAATTCTCCTACGAGCAGTACTTC. The rearrangement joins TRBV4-2 to TRBJ2-7, with D possibly TRBD1 on 6 matching bases. Germline CDR1 and CDR2: LGHNA and YNFKEQ. V shed 5 bases and J shed 0 bases, with 17 bases lying between them. The CDR3 sequence is 16 residues long.